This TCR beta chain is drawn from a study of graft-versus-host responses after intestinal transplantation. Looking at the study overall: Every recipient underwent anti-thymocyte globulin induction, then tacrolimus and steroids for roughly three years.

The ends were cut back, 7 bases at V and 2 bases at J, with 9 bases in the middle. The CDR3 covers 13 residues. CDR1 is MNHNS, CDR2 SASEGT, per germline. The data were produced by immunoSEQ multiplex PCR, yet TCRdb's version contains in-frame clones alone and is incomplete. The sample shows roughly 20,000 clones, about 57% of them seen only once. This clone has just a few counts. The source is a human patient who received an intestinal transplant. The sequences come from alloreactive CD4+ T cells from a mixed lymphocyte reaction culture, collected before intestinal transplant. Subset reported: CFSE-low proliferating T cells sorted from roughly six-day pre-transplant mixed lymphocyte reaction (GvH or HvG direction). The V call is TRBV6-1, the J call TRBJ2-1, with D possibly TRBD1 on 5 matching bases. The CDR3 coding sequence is TGTGCCAGCACGACAGCCCCCTACAATGAGCAGTTCTTC. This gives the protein CASTTAPYNEQFF.